This T cell receptor beta chain was profiled in a study of beta chain features in type 1 diabetes. Study-level findings and limits: Across all four CD4+ subsets, people with type 1 diabetes showed modestly shorter TCRB CDR3s. A potential influence of HLA type upon TCRB rearrangement remained unresolved herein.

Expressed TCRB transcripts were sequenced because the entire RNA isolate underwent reverse transcription. Sequencing used immunoSEQ multiplex PCR; TCRdb keeps in-frame clones, though not all of them. The data contain about 280,000 clones, approximately 15% of them singletons. The CDR3 covers 14 residues. Purities in excess of 95% were seen in all sorted populations. A word on this clone: Its antigen remains unidentified.

The chain has TRBV1 and TRBJ2-7; the table's D call of TRBD1 was not tested on the DNA. TRBV1 is labeled a pseudogene. The clonotype was recovered from a man aged 18-30 years with type 1 diabetes. Sequencing used naive CD4+ T cells from blood. This chain's CDR3 is CTSSQDRDTYEQYF. The CDR3 DNA reads TGCACCAGCAGCCAAGACCGGGACACCTACGAGCAGTACTTC.